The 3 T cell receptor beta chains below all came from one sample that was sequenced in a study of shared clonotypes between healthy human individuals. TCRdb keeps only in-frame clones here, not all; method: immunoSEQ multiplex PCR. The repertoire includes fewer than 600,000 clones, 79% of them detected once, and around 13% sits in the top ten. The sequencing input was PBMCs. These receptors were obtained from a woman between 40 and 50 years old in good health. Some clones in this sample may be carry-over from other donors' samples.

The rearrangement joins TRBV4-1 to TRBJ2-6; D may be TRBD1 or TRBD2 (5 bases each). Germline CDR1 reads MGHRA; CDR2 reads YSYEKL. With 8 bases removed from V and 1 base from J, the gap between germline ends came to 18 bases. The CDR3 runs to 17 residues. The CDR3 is CASRRDPAGSGANVLTF. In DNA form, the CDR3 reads TGCGCCAGCCGACGGGACCCCGCCGGGTCTGGGGCCAACGTCCTGACTTTC.

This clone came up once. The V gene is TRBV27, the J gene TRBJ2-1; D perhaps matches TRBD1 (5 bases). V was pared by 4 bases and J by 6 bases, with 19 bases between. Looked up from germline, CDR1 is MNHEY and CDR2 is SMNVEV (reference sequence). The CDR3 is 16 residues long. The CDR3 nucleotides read TGTGCCAGCAGTTACCGGCAGGGCGAAACGCTCAATGAGCAGTTCTTC. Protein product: CASSYRQGETLNEQFF.

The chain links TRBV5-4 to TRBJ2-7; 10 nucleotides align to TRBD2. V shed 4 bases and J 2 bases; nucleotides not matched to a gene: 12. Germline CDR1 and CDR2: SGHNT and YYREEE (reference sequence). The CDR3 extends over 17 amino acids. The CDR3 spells CASSRGQPGTSAYEQYF. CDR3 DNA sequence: TGTGCCAGCAGCCGCGGACAGCCCGGGACTAGCGCCTACGAGCAGTACTTC.